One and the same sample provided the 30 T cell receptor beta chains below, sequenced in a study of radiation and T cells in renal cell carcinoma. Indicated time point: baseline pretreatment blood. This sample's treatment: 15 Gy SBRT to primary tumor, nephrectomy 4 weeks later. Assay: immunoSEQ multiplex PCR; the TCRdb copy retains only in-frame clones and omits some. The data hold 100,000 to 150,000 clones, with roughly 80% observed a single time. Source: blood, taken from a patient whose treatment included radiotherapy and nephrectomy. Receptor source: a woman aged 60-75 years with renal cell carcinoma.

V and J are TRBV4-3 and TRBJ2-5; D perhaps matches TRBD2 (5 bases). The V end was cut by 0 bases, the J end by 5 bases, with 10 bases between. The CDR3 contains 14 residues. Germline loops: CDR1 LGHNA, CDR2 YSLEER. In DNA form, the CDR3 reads TGCGCCAGCAGCCAAGAGAGGGTGGCGGAGACCCAGTACTTC. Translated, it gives CASSQERVAETQYF.

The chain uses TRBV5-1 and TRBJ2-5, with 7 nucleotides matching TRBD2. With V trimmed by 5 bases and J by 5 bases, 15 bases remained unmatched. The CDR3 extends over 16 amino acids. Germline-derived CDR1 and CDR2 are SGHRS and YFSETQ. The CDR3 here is CASSSGGGPSWETQYF. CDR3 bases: TGCGCCAGCAGTTCGGGGGGAGGGCCAAGTTGGGAGACCCAGTACTTC.

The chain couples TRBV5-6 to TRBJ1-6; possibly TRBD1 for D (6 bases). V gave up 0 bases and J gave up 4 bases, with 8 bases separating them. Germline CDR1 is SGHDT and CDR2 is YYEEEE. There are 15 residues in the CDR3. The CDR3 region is CASSLGQDYNSPLHF. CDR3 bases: TGTGCCAGCAGCTTGGGACAGGATTATAATTCACCCCTCCACTTT.

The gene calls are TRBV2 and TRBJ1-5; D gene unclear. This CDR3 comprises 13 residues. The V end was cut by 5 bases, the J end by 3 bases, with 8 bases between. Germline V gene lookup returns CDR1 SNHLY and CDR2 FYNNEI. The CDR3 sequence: CASSYSANQPQHF. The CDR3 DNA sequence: TGTGCCAGCAGTTATTCCGCCAATCAGCCCCAGCATTTT.

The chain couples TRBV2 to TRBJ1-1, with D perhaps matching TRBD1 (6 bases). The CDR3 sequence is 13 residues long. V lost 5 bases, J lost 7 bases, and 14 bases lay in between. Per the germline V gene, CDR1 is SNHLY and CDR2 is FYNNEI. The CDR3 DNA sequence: TGTGCCAGCAGTTCCGGGACACCGATTGAAGCTTTCTTT. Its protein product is CASSSGTPIEAFF. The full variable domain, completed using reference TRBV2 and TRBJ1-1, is EPEVTQTPSHQVTQMGQEVILRCVPISNHLYFYWYRQILGQKVEFLVSFYNNEISEKSEIFDDQFSVERPDGSNFTLKIRSTKLEDSAMYFCASSSGTPIEAFFGQGTRLTVV.

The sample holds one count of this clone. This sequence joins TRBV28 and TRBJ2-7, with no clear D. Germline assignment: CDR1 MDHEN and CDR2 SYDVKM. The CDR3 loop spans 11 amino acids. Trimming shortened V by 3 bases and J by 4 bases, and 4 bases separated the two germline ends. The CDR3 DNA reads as TGTGCCAGCAGTTTCGGTTACGAGCAGTACTTC. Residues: CASSFGYEQYF.

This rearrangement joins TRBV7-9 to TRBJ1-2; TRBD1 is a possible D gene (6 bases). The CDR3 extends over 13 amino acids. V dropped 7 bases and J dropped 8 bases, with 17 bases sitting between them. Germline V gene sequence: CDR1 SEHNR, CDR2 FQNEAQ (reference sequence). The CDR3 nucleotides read TGTGCCAGCACCCCACCGGACAGAAGAGGCTACACCTTC. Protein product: CASTPPDRRGYTF.

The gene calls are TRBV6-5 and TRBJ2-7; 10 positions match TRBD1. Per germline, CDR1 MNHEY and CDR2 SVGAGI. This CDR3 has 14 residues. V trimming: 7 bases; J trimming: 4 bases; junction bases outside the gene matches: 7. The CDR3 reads CASTPGQGMYEQYF. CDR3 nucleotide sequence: TGTGCCAGCACCCCGGGACAGGGGATGTACGAGCAGTACTTC.

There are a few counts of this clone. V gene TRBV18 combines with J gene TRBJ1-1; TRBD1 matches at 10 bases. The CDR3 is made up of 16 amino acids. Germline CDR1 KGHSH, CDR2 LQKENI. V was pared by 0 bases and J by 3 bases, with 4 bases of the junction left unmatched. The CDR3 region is CASSPPTGGRDTEAFF. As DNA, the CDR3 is TGTGCCAGCTCACCACCGACAGGGGGCCGGGACACTGAAGCTTTCTTT.

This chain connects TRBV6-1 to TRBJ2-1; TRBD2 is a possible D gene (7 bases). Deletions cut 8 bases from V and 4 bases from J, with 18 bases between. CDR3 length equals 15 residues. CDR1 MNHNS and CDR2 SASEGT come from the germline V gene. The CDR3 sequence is CASGRGDGGYNEQFF. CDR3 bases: TGTGCCAGCGGGAGGGGGGACGGGGGATACAATGAGCAGTTCTTC.

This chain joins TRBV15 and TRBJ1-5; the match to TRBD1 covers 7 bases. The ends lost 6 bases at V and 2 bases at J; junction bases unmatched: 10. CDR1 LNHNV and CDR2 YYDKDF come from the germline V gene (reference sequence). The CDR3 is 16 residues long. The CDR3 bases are TGTGCCACCAGGACAGATTACACAGGGGGCAATCAGCCCCAGCATTTT. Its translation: CATRTDYTGGNQPQHF.

The chain's CDR3 is CASSARTGVNVSPLHF. Written as DNA, the CDR3 is TGTGCCAGCAGCGCCCGGACAGGGGTAAATGTTTCACCCCTCCACTTT. The V and J genes are TRBV5-4 and TRBJ1-6, with 9 nucleotides matching TRBD1. The CDR3 has 16 amino acids. Germline values: CDR1 SGHNT, CDR2 YYREEE (reference sequence). V was pared by 4 bases and J by 9 bases, with 11 bases of the junction left unmatched.

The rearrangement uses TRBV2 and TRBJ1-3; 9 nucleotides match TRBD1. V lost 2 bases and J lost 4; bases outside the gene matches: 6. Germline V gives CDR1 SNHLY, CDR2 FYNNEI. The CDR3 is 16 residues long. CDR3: CASSESRTGAGNTIYF. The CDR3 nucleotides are TGTGCCAGCAGTGAAAGTAGGACAGGGGCGGGAAACACCATATATTTT.

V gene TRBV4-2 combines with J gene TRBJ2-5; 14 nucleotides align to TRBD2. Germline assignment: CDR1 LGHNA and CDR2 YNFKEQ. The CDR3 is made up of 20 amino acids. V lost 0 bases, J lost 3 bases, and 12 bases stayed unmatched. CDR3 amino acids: CASSQEFGTSGRSLEETQYF. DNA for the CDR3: TGTGCCAGCAGCCAAGAATTCGGGACTAGCGGGAGAAGTTTGGAAGAGACCCAGTACTTC.

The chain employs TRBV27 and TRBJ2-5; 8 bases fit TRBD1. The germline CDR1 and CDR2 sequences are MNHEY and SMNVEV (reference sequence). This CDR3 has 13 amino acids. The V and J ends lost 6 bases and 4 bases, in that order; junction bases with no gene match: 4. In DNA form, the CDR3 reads TGTGCCAGCAGCCTGACAGGGGTAGAGACCCAGTACTTC. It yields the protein CASSLTGVETQYF.

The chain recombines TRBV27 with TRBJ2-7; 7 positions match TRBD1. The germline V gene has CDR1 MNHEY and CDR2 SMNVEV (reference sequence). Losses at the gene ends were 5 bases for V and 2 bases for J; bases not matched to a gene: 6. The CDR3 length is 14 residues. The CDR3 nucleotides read TGTGCCAGCAGTCCCGGGACAGCGACCTACGAGCAGTACTTC. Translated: CASSPGTATYEQYF.

CDR3 in amino acids: CAINDGSSPLHF. DNA of the CDR3: TGTGCCATCAATGACGGGTCTTCACCCCTCCACTTT. V usage is TRBV6-5 and J usage is TRBJ1-6, with D hard to call. V was clipped by 10 bases and J by 9 bases, with 13 bases between them. Germline CDR1 reads MNHEY; CDR2 reads SVGAGI. CDR3 length equals 12 residues.

The CDR3 is CASQRGSTDTQYF. The CDR3 nucleotides read TGTGCCAGCCAGCGGGGGAGCACAGATACGCAGTATTTT. The chain employs TRBV11-2 and TRBJ2-3, with TRBD2 matching over 8 bases. CDR1 and CDR2 (germline): SGHAT, FQNNGV. The junction had 1 base not matched to a gene; V was cut back by 8 bases and J by 0 bases. This CDR3 region has 13 residues.

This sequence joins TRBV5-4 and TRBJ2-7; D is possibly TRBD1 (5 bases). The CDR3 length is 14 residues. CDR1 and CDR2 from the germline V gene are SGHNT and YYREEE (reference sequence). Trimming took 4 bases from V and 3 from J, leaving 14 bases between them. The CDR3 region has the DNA TGTGCCAGCAGCCCAGAGCCAGGGAACTACGAGCAGTACTTC. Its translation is CASSPEPGNYEQYF.

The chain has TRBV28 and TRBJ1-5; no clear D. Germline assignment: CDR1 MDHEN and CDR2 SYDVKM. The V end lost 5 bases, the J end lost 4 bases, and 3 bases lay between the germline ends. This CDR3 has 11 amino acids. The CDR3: CASSQNQPQHF. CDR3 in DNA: TGTGCCAGCAGTCAAAATCAGCCCCAGCATTTT. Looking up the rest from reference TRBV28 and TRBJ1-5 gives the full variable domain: DVKVTQSSRYLVKRTGEKVFLECVQDMDHENMFWYRQDPGLGLRLIYFSYDVKMKEKGDIPEGYSVSREKKERFSLILESASTNQTSMYLCASSQNQPQHFGDGTRLSIL.

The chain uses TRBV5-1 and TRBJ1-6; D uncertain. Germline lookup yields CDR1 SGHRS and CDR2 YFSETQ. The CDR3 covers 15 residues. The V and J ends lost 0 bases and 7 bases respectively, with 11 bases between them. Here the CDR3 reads CASSLAGSRNSPLHF. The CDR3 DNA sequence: TGCGCCAGCAGCTTGGCCGGGTCTCGGAATTCACCCCTCCACTTT.

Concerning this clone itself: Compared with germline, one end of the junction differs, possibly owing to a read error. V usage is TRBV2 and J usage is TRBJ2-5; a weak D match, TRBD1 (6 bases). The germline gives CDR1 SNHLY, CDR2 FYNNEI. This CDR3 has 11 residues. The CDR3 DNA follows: TGTGCCAGCAGTCCGGACAGCCGCAAGCACTTC. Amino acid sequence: CASSPDSRKHF.

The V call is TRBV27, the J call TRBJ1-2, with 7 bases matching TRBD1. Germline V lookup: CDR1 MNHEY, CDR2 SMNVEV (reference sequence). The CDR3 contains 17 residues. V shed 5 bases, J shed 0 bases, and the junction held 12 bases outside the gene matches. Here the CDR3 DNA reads TGTGCCAGCAGTCAGTACAGGGGACAGCCGACTAACTATGGCTACACCTTC. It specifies CASSQYRGQPTNYGYTF.

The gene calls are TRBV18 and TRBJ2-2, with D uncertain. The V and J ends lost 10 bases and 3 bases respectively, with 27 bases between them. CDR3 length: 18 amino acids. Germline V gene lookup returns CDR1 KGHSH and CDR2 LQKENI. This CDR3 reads CATTVRIDSFGDTGELFF. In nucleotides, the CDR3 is TGTGCCACTACTGTACGAATAGACTCCTTCGGAGACACCGGGGAGCTGTTTTTT. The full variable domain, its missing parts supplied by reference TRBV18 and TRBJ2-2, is NAGVMQNPRHLVRRRGQEARLRCSPMKGHSHVYWYRQLPEEGLKFMVYLQKENIIDESGMPKERFSAEFPKEGPSILRIQQVVRGDSAAYFCATTVRIDSFGDTGELFFGEGSRLTVL.

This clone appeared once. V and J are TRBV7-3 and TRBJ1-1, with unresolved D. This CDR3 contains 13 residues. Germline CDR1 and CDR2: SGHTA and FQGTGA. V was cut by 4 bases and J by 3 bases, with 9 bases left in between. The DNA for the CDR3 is TGTGCCAGCAGCTCAGATGCGGACACTGAAGCTTTCTTT. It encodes CASSSDADTEAFF.

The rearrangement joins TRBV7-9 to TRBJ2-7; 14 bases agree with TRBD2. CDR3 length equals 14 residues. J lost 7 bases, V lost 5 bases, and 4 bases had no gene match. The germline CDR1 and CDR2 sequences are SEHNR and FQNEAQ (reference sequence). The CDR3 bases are TGTGCCAGCAGCCAGGGACTAGCGGGGGTTGAGCAGTACTTC. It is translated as CASSQGLAGVEQYF.

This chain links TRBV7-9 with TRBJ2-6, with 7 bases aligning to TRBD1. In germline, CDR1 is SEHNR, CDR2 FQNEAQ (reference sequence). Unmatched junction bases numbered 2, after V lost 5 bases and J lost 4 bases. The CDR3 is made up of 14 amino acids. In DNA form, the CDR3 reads TGTGCCAGCAGCATGGACAGGGGGGCCAACGTCCTGACTTTC. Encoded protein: CASSMDRGANVLTF.

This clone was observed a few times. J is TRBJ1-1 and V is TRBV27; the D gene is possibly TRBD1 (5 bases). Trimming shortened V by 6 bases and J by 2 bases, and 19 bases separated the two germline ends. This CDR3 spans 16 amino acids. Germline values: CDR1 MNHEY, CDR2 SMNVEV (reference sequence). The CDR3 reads CASRRDSGGYNTEAFF. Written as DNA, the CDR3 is TGTGCCAGCAGGAGAGACAGTGGGGGTTACAACACTGAAGCTTTCTTT.

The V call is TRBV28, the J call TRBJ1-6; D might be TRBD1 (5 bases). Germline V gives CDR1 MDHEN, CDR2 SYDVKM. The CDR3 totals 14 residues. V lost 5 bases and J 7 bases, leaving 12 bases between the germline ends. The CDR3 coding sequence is TGTGCCAGCAGTCGCACCCGGGGGAATTCACCCCTCCACTTT. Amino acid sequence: CASSRTRGNSPLHF. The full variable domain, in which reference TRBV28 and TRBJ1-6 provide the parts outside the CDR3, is DVKVTQSSRYLVKRTGEKVFLECVQDMDHENMFWYRQDPGLGLRLIYFSYDVKMKEKGDIPEGYSVSREKKERFSLILESASTNQTSMYLCASSRTRGNSPLHFGNGTRLTVT.

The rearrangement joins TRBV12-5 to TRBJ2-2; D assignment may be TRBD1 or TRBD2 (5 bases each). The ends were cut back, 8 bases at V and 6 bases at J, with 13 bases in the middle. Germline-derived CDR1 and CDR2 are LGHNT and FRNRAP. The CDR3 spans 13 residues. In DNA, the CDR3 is TGTGCTAGTAAATTCTCGGGACCCGGGGAGCTGTTTTTT. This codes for CASKFSGPGELFF.